This record covers a single T cell receptor beta chain. Clinical history as reported by participants underpinned cohort assignment. The source of the sample is a study of blood T cell repertoires in COVID-19. Study-wide background: Material from acute and convalescent COVID-19 was sourced from the United States, Italy and Spain. PBMCs, B-cell-depleted T cells, or T cells provided the cDNA or gDNA that made up the material.

Under the authors' procedure: The assay estimated nucleated cells by amplifying reference gene primers. Method: immunoSEQ multiplex PCR; TCRdb's copy keeps in-frame clones and lacks some. That table is the source of V, J and clone size, and D and trimming were worked out from the DNA. The data show under 200,000 clones, 80% to 90% seen once. Germline CDR1 and CDR2: SGHVS and FQNEAQ. This CDR3 spans 14 amino acids. V was clipped by 5 bases and J by 5 bases; unmatched bases: 5. The specimen sequenced was PBMCs or T cells enriched from blood (not recorded which). The TCR was taken from a woman aged 50 to 60 in a cohort exposed to, infected with or recovered from COVID-19 (not recorded which). The chain couples TRBV7-8 to TRBJ1-2; 10 bases fit TRBD1. The CDR3 reads CASSAGQGIYGYTF. DNA for the CDR3: TGTGCCAGCAGCGCGGGACAGGGGATTTATGGCTACACCTTC.